This is a list of T cell receptor beta chains from one sample in a study of radiation and T cells in renal cell carcinoma. Data came from immunoSEQ multiplex PCR; TCRdb stores just in-frame clones and leaves some out. This table has around 180,000 clones, less than 90% appearing once. The source material was blood, sampled from a patient whose treatment included radiotherapy and nephrectomy. The receptors derive from a woman in her 50s with renal cell carcinoma. CDR3s include the opening cysteine and the closing phenylalanine or tryptophan.

CDR3 protein: CASRGPQGDRGFLAFF
J gene: TRBJ1-1
V gene: TRBV2

CDR3 protein: CASRYTDTQYF
J gene: TRBJ2-3
V gene: TRBV6-5

CDR3 protein: CAWSGGQVYGYTF
J gene: TRBJ1-2
V gene: TRBV30

CDR3 protein: CSVGGTVLYEQYF
J gene: TRBJ2-7
V gene: TRBV29-1

CDR3 protein: CASSSLLAGGLSTGELFF
J gene: TRBJ2-2
V gene: TRBV5-1

CDR3 protein: CASSFSGARQYF
J gene: TRBJ2-7
V gene: TRBV13

CDR3 protein: CASSSMERIGGYTF
J gene: TRBJ1-2
V gene: TRBV7-9

CDR3 protein: CATSSTVPDSPLHF
J gene: TRBJ1-6
V gene: TRBV7-9

CDR3 protein: CASSPSVVGSYGYTF
J gene: TRBJ1-2
V gene: TRBV18

CDR3 protein: CASSPLTGTSYGYTF
J gene: TRBJ1-2
V gene: TRBV7-9